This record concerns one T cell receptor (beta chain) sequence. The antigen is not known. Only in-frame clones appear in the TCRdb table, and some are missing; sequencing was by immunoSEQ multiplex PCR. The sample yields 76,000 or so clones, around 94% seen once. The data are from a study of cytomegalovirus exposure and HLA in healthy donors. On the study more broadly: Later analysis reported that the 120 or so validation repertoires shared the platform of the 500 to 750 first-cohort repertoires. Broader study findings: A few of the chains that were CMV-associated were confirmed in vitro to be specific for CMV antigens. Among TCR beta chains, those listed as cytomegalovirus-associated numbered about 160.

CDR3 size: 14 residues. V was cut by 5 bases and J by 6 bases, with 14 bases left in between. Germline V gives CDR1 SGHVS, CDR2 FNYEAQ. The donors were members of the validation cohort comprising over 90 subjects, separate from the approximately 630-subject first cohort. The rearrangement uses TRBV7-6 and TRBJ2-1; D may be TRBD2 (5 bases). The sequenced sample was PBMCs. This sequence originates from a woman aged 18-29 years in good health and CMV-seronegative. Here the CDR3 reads CASSPTSGSNEQFF. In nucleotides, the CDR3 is TGTGCCAGCAGCCCTACGTCGGGGAGCAATGAGCAGTTCTTC.